This T cell receptor (beta chain) stems from a study of response to subunit inactivated influenza vaccine. Study-wide points: Authors suggested few new T cells are recruited by each seasonal influenza vaccination.

TCRdb reprocessed the RT-PCR reads via MiXCR and lists one record per CDR3 protein. The sample includes 430,000 or so distinct CDR3 sequences, approximately 11% seen only once; the top ten take about 12%. This clonotype appeared many times. Its antigen is still unknown. The TCR originated in a man aged 45-65 years who received an inactivated influenza vaccine. Sequencing used PBMCs from blood, obtained roughly 45 days after vaccination.

The CDR3 bases are TGCGCCAGCAGCTTGGCGCGACCCGGTATGGCGGATGGCTACACCTTC. Translation: CASSLARPGMADGYTF. This chain joins TRBV5-1 and TRBJ1-2, with D unresolved. The CDR3 length is 16 residues. The V and J ends lost 0 bases and 6 bases respectively, with 18 bases between them. Germline lookup yields CDR1 SGHRS and CDR2 YFSETQ.